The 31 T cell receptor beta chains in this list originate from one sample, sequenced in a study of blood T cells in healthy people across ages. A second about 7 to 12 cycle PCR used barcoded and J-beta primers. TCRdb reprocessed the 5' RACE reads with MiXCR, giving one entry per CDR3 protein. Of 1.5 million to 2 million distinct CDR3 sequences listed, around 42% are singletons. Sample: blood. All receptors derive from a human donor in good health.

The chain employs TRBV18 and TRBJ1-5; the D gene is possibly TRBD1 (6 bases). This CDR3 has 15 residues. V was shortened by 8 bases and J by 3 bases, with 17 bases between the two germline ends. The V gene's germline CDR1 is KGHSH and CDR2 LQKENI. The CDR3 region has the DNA TGTGCCAGCCAACAAGCTCGGGGGCCCAATCAGCCCCAGCATTTT. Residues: CASQQARGPNQPQHF.

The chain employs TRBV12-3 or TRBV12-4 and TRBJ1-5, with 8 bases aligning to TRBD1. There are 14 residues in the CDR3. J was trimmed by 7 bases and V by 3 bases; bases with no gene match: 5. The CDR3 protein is CASSLQTGEQPQHF. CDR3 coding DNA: TGTGCCAGCAGTTTGCAGACAGGGGAGCAGCCCCAGCATTTT.

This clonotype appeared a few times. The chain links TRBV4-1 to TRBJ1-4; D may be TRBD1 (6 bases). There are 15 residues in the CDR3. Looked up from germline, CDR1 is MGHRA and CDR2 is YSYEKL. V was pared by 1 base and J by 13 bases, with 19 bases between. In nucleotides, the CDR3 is TGCGCCAGCAGCCAAGCTGCGGGACAACAGTATATACTGTTTTTT. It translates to CASSQAAGQQYILFF.

The chain's CDR3 is CATSDPTDTNNEQFF. The CDR3 nucleotides read TGTGCCACCAGTGATCCTACTGACACCAACAATGAGCAGTTCTTC. The chain uses TRBV24-1 and TRBJ2-1; no firm D call. The CDR3 has 15 amino acids. V dropped 3 bases and J dropped 5 bases, with 13 bases sitting between them. Per the germline V gene, CDR1 is KGHDR and CDR2 is SFDVKD.

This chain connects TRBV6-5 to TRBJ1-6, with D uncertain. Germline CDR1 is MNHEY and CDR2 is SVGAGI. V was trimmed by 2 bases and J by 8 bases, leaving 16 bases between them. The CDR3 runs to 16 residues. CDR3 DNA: TGTGCCAGCAGTTACACCCCCGGAGGGTGGGATTCACCCCTCCACTTT. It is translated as CASSYTPGGWDSPLHF.

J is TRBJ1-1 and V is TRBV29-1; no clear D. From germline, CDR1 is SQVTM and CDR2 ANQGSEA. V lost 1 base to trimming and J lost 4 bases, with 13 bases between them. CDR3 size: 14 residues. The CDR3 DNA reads TGCAGCGTTGAAGCGCGGACTCACGGCACTGAAGCTTTCTTT. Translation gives CSVEARTHGTEAFF.

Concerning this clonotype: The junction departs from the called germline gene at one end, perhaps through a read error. The CDR3 is CACSSATDTQYF. In DNA form, the CDR3 reads TGTGCCTGCAGTTCAGCCACAGATACGCAGTATTTT. This rearrangement joins TRBV6-2 or TRBV6-3 to TRBJ2-3; D not certain. The CDR3 consists of 12 residues. Per the germline V gene, CDR1 is MNHEY and CDR2 is SVGEGT.

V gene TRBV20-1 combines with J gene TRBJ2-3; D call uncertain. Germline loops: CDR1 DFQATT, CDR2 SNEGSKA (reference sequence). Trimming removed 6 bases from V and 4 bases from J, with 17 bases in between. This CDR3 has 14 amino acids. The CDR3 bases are TGCAGTGCCCTATGGAAAGAAAAGTCAGATACGCAGTATTTT. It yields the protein CSALWKEKSDTQYF.

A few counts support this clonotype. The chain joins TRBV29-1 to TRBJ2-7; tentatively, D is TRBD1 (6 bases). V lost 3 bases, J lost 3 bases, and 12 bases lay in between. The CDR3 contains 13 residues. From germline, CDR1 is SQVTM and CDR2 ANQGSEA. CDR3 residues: CSVEDSVVYEQYF. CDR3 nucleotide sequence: TGCAGCGTTGAGGACAGCGTGGTCTACGAGCAGTACTTC.

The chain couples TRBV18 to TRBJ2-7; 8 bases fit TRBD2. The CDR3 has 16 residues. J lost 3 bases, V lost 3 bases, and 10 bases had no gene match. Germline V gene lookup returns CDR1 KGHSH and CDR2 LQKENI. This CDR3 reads CASSPLKRGSIYEQYF. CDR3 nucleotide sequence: TGTGCCAGCTCACCCCTTAAGCGGGGGTCGATCTACGAGCAGTACTTC.

The chain's CDR3 is CAIRDGTVSNYGYTF. The CDR3 DNA reads as TGTGCCATCAGAGATGGGACGGTATCTAACTATGGCTACACCTTC. V usage is TRBV10-3 and J usage is TRBJ1-2, with D possibly matching TRBD1 (5 bases). This CDR3 has 15 amino acids. V lost 6 bases to trimming and J lost 0 bases, with 14 bases between them. Germline-derived CDR1 and CDR2 are ENHRY and SYGVKD.

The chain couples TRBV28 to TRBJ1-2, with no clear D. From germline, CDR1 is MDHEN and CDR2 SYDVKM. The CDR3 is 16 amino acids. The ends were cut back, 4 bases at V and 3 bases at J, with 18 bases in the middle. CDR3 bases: TGTGCCAGCAGTTCCCCCTGGAACGTTTTGTACTATGGCTACACCTTC. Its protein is CASSSPWNVLYYGYTF.

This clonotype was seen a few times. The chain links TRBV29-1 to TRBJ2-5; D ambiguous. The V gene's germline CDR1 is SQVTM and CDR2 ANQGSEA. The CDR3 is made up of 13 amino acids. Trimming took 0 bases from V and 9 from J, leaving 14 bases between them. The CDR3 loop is CSVEDSRPQAQYF. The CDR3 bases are TGCAGCGTTGAAGATTCCAGGCCCCAGGCCCAGTACTTC.

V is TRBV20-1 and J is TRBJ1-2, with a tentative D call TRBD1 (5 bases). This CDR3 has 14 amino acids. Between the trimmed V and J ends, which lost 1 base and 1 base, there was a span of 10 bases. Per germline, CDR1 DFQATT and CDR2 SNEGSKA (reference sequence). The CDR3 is CSARGDSLNYGYTF. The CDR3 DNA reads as TGCAGTGCTAGAGGCGACAGCCTTAACTATGGCTACACCTTC.

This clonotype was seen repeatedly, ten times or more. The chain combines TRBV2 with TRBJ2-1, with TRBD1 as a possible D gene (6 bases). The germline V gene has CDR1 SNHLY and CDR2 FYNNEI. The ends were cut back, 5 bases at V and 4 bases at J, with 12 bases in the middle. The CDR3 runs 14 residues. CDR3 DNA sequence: TGTGCCAGCAGTACCACAGGGATGTACAATGAGCAGTTCTTC. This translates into CASSTTGMYNEQFF.

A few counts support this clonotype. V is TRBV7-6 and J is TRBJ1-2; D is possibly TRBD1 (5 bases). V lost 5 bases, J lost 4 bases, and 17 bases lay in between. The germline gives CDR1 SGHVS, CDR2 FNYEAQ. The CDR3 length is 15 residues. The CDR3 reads CASSLRQGSGYGYTF. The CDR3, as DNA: TGTGCCAGCAGCCTTCGTCAGGGTAGCGGCTATGGCTACACCTTC. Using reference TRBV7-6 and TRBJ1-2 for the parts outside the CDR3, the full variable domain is GAGVSQSPRYKVTKRGQDVALRCDPISGHVSLYWYRQALGQGPEFLTYFNYEAQQDKSGLPNDRFSAERPEGSISTLTIQRTEQRDSAMYRCASSLRQGSGYGYTFGSGTRLTVV.

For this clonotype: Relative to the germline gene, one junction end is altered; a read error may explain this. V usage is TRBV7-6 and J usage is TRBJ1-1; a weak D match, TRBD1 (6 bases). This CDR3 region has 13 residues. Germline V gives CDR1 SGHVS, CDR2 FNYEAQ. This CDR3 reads CASRPPRGTEVFF. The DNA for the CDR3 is TGTGCCAGCAGGCCCCCCAGGGGCACTGAAGTTTTCTTT.

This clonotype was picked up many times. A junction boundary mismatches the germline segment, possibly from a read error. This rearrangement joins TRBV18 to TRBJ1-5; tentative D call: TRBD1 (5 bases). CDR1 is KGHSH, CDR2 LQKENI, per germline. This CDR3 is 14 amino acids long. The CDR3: CASSPPGGNQPQHF. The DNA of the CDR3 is TGCGCCAGCAGCCCCCCGGGGGGCAATCAGCCCCAGCATTTT.

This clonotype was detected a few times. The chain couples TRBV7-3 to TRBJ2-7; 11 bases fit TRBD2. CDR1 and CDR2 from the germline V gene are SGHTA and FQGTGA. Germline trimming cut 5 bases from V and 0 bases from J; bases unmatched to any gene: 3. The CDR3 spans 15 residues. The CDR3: CASSKLAGASYEQYF. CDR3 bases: TGTGCCAGCAGCAAACTAGCGGGGGCCTCCTACGAGCAGTACTTC.

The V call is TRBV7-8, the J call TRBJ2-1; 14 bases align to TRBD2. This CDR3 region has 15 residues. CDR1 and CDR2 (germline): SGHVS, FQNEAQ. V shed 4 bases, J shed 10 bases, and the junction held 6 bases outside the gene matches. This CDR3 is CASSSSGLAGGEQFF. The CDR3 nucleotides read TGTGCCAGCAGCTCTTCAGGACTAGCGGGGGGCGAGCAGTTCTTC. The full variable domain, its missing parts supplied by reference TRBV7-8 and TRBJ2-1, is GAGVSQSPRYKVAKRGQDVALRCDPISGHVSLFWYQQALGQGPEFLTYFQNEAQLDKSGLPSDRFFAERPEGSVSTLKIQRTQQEDSAVYLCASSSSGLAGGEQFFGPGTRLTVL.

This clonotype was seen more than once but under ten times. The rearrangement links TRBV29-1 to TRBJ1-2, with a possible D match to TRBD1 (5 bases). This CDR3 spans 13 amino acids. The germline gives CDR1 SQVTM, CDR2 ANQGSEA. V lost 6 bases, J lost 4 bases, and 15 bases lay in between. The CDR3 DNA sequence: TGCAGCGTGGAACTTCCGGGGACCTATGGCTACACCTTC. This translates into CSVELPGTYGYTF.

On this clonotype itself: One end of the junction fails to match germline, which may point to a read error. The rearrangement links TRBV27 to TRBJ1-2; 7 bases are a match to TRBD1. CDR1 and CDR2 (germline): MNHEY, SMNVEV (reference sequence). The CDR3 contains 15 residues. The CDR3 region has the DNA TGTGCCAACAGTTTATTGGGCAGGGGGGCCTATGGCTACACCTTC. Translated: CANSLLGRGAYGYTF.

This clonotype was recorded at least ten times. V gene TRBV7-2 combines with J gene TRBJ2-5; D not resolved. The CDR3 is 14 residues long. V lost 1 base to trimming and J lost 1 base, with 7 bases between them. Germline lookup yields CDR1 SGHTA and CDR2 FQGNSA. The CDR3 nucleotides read TGTGCCAGCAGCTTAGAACCATCCCAAGAGACCCAGTACTTC. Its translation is CASSLEPSQETQYF.

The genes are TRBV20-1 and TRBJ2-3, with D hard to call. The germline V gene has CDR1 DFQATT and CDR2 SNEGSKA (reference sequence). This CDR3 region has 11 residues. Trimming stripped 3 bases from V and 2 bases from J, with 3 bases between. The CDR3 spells CSARNTDTQYF. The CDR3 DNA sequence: TGCAGTGCTAGGAACACAGATACGCAGTATTTT.

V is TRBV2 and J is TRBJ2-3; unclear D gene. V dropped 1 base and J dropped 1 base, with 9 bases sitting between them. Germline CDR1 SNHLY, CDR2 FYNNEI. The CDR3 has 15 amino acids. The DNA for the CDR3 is TGTGCCAGCAGTGAAGACCAAAGGGGCACAGATACGCAGTATTTT. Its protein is CASSEDQRGTDTQYF.

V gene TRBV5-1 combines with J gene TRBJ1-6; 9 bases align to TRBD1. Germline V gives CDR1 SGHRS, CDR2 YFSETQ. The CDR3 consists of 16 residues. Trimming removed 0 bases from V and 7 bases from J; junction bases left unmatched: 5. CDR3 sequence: CASSLDTGGTNSPLHF. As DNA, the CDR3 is TGCGCCAGCAGCTTGGACACAGGGGGCACCAATTCACCCCTCCACTTT.

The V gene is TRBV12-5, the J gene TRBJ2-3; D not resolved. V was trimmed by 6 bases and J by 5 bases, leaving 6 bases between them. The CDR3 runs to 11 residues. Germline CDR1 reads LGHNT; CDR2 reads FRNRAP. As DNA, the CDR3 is TGTGCTAGTGGCGAGGAAGATACGCAGTATTTT. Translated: CASGEEDTQYF.

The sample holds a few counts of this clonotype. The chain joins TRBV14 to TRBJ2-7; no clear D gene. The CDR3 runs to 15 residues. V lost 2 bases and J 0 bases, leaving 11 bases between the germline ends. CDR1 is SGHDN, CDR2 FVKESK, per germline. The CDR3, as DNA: TGTGCCAGCAGCCAACACGACGCCTACTCCTACGAGCAGTACTTC. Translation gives CASSQHDAYSYEQYF.

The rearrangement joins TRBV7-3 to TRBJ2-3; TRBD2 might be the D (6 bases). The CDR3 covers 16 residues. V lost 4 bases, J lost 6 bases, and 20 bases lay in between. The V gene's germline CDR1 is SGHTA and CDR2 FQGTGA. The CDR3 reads CASSSLGGGMLDTQYF. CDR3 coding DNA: TGTGCCAGCAGCTCCTTGGGGGGTGGTATGTTGGATACGCAGTATTTT.

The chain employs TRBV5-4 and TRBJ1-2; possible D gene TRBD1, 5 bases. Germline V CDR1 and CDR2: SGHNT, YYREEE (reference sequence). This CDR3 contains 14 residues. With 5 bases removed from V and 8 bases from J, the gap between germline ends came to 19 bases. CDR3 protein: CASRLTGTRPGYTF. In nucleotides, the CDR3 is TGTGCCAGCAGACTCACCGGGACTAGGCCCGGCTACACCTTC.

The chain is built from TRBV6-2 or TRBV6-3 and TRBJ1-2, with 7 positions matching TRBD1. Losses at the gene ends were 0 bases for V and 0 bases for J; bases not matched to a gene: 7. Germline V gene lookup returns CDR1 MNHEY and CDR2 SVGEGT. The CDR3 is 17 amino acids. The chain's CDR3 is CASSYSETGQPNYGYTF. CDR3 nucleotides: TGTGCCAGCAGTTACTCGGAAACGGGACAGCCTAACTATGGCTACACCTTC.